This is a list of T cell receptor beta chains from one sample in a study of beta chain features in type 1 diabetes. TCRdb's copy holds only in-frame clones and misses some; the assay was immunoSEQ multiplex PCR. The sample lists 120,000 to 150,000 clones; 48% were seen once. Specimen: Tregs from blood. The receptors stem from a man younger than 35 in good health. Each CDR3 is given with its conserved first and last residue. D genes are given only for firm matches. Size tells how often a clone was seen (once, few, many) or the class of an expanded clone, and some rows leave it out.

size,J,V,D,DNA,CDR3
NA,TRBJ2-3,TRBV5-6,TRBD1,TGTGCCAGCAGCGTCGGGACAGGGAACACAGATACGCAGTATTTT,CASSVGTGNTDTQYF
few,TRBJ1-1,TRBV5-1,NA,TGCGCCAGCAGCTTGGTCGGGGACACTGAAGCTTTCTTT,CASSLVGDTEAFF
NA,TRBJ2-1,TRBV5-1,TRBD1,TGCGCCAGCAGCCCGCGGGGACAGGGGGCCTACAATGAGCAGTTCTTC,CASSPRGQGAYNEQFF
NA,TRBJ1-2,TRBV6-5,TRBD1,TGTGCCAGCAGACTGACAGGGGGTAACGGCTACACCTTC,CASRLTGGNGYTF
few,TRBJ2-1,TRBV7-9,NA,TGTGCCAGCAGCTTAAAGCGCGGGGCAAGCTCCTACAATGAGCAGTTCTTC,CASSLKRGASSYNEQFF
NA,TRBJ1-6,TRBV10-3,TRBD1,TGTGCCATCAGCGCGGACAGGGGAGGCACCTATAATTCACCCCTCCACTTT,CAISADRGGTYNSPLHF
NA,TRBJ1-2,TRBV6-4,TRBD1,TGTGCCAGCAGCCGGGACAGGGAAAGCTATGGCTACACCTTC,CASSRDRESYGYTF
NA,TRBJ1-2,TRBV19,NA,TGTGCCAGTAAGCGGAACTATGGCTACACCTTC,CASKRNYGYTF
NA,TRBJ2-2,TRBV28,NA,TGTGCCAGCAGTCAAGAGTCCCCCGGGGAGCTGTTTTTT,CASSQESPGELFF
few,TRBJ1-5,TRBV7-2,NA,TGTGCCAGCAGCCCAGGCAGCAATCAGCCCCAGCATTTT,CASSPGSNQPQHF
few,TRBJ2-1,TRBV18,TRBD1,TGTGCCAGCTCAACGGGGACAGCGCGGTGGTTCAATGAGCAGTTCTTC,CASSTGTARWFNEQFF
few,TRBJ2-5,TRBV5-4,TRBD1,TGTGCCAGCAGCTCGAAACAGGGGGCGCAAGAGACCCAGTACTTC,CASSSKQGAQETQYF
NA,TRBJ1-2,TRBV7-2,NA,TGTGCCAGCAGCTTAAACGTCGGGAACTATGGCTACACCTTC,CASSLNVGNYGYTF
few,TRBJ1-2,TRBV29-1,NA,TGCAGCGTTGAAGATATGAGCTATGGCTACACCTTC,CSVEDMSYGYTF
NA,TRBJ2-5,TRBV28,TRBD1,TGTGCCAGCAGTTTATTAGGGGACAGGAGGGAGACCCAGTACTTC,CASSLLGDRRETQYF
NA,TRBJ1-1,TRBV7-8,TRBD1,TGTGCCAGCAGCATGGACAGGGGTGGAACTGAAGCTTTCTTT,CASSMDRGGTEAFF
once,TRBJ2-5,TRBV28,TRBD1,TGTGCCAGCAGTACACAGGGGGCATGGAAGACCCAGTACTTC,CASSTQGAWKTQYF
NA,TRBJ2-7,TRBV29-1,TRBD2,TGCAGCGTTCTAGCGGGCAGACATTACGAGCAGTACTTC,CSVLAGRHYEQYF
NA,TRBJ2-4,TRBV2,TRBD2,TGTGCCACAGGGCCCCTAGCGGGAGTGGGGACCAAAAACATTCAGTACTTC,CATGPLAGVGTKNIQYF
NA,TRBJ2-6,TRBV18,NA,TGTGCCAGTTCACCATCCCCAGGAATTAACGTCCTGACTTTC,CASSPSPGINVLTF
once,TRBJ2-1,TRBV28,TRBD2,TGTGCCGCCAGGGGTAGCGGGAGCAATGAGCAGTTCTTC,CAARGSGSNEQFF
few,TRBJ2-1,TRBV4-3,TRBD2,TGCGCCAGCAGCCAAGAGGTAGCACTAGCGGCAAGGCAGTTCTTC,CASSQEVALAARQFF
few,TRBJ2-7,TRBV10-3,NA,TGTGCCATCAGTCGGACTGGGGACGAGCAGTACTTC,CAISRTGDEQYF
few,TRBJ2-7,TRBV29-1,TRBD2,TGCAGCGTTAGGACTAGCCAAAACTACGAGCAGTACTTC,CSVRTSQNYEQYF
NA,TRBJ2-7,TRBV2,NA,TGTGCCAGCAGACGACAGGTTGGAGGCTACGAGCAGTACTTC,CASRRQVGGYEQYF
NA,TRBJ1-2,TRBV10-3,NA,TGTGCCATCAGCGACGACGGTTGGCTAGTGACCTTC,CAISDDGWLVTF
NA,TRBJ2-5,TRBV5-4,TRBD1,TGTGCCAGCAGCGAAGGGACAGGAAATTGGGAGACCCAGTACTTC,CASSEGTGNWETQYF